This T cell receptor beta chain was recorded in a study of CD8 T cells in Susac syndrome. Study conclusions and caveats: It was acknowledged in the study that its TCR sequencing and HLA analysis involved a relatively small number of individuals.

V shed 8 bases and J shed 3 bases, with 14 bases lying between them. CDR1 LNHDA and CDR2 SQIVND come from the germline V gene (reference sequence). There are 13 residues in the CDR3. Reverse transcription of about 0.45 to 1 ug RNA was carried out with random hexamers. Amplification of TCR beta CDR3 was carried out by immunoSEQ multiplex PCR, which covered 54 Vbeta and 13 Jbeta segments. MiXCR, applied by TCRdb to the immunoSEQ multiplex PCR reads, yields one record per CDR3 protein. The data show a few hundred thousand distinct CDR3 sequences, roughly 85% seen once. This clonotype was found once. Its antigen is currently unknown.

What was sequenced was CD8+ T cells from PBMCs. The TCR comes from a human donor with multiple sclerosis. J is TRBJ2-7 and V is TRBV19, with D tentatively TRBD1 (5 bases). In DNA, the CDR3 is TGTGCCAGTGCCCCAGGGATAAACTACGAGCAGTACTTC. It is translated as CASAPGINYEQYF.